The 25 T cell receptor beta chains below were found in one sample sequenced in a study of regulatory T cells in long-lasting Graves disease. Building of the TCR beta libraries involved iRepertoire HTBI primers and Arm-PCR of CDR3 regions. From the multiplex PCR reads, TCRdb called clonotypes with MiXCR, one entry per CDR3 protein. The sample has hundreds of thousands of distinct CDR3 sequences; roughly 20% are singletons. Sample time point: persistent/refractory GD, antithyroid drugs over 5 years with positive TRAb. Isolated PBMC RNA provided the starting material for the TCR library. Specimen: peripheral blood mononuclear cells (PBMCs), collected when the disease was refractory, from a patient treated with antithyroid drugs. The receptors shown here come from a female donor with Graves disease.

This clonotype has at least ten counts. V and J are TRBV28 and TRBJ2-7, with 7 bases that match TRBD1. Germline CDR1 and CDR2: MDHEN and SYDVKM. J lost 6 bases, V lost 1 base, and 6 bases had no gene match. The CDR3 is 14 residues long. Here the CDR3 reads CASSLFGAGGEQYF. The CDR3 region has the DNA TGTGCCAGCAGTTTATTTGGGGCAGGGGGCGAGCAGTACTTC.

This sequence joins TRBV9 and TRBJ2-7, with no clear D. V was cut by 0 bases and J by 2 bases, with 12 bases left in between. This CDR3 is 15 amino acids long. Per the germline V gene, CDR1 is SGDLS and CDR2 is YYNGEE. The CDR3 nucleotides read TGTGCCAGCAGCGTAGATTTGGGAACCCCCTACGAGCAGTACTTC. This gives the protein CASSVDLGTPYEQYF.

This clonotype was found many times. J is TRBJ2-7 and V is TRBV28, with no clear D. Germline V gene lookup returns CDR1 MDHEN and CDR2 SYDVKM. The CDR3 runs to 15 residues. Trimming removed 3 bases at V and 5 bases at J, with 17 bases between. CDR3: CASSFGVRDVDEQYF. In DNA, the CDR3 is TGTGCCAGCAGTTTTGGAGTAAGGGATGTCGACGAGCAGTACTTC.

V and J are TRBV11-1 and TRBJ2-1, with D possibly matching TRBD1 (6 bases). CDR1 is SGHAT and CDR2 is FQDESV in the germline V gene (reference sequence). Between the trimmed V and J ends, which lost 2 bases and 4 bases, there was a span of 18 bases. This CDR3 has 17 residues. The CDR3 nucleotides are TGTGCCAGCAGCTTAACGGGGATCGGGACAACTTACAATGAGCAGTTCTTC. Translated: CASSLTGIGTTYNEQFF.

There are many counts of this clonotype. The V gene is TRBV7-2, the J gene TRBJ2-7, with 7 bases that match TRBD2. The CDR3 is made up of 15 amino acids. CDR1 is SGHTA, CDR2 FQGNSA, per germline. The V segment lost 4 bases and the J segment 5 bases; nucleotides outside the gene matches: 11. For the CDR3, the DNA is TGTGCCAGCAGCTCACTTCCTAGCGGAAGACACGAGCAGTACTTC. This gives the protein CASSSLPSGRHEQYF.

The sample holds a few counts of this clonotype. The chain employs TRBV5-4 and TRBJ1-1, with a weak D call TRBD1 (5 bases). There are 13 residues in the CDR3. The germline V gene encodes CDR1 SGHNT and CDR2 YYREEE (reference sequence). V lost 4 bases and J 7 bases, leaving 14 bases between the germline ends. This chain's CDR3 is CASSRTRDGEAFF. The CDR3 DNA sequence: TGTGCCAGCAGCCGCACCAGGGATGGTGAAGCTTTCTTT.

This clonotype was counted ten times or more. The rearrangement links TRBV10-3 to TRBJ2-6; D is unresolved. The germline V gene encodes CDR1 ENHRY and CDR2 SYGVKD. There are 13 residues in the CDR3. Trimming removed 6 bases at V and 2 bases at J, with 5 bases between. The CDR3 DNA reads TGTGCCATCAGCCACACTGGGGCCAACGTCCTGACTTTC. It codes for CAISHTGANVLTF.

The chain uses TRBV6-1 and TRBJ1-1; no clear D. V lost 6 bases and J lost 5, with 19 bases in between. The CDR3 sequence is 15 residues long. Germline CDR1 is MNHNS and CDR2 is SASEGT. The CDR3 here is CASSQRTIAGTEAFF. CDR3 nucleotides: TGTGCCAGCAGCCAGAGGACGATCGCGGGAACTGAAGCTTTCTTT.

The chain employs TRBV18 and TRBJ1-1, with unresolved D. CDR1 and CDR2 (germline): KGHSH, LQKENI. The CDR3 has 15 residues. Trimming took 2 bases from V and 0 from J, leaving 10 bases between them. The CDR3 DNA sequence: TGTGCCAGCTCACCATTGGGCAGTATGAACACTGAAGCTTTCTTT. This encodes CASSPLGSMNTEAFF.

This clonotype was observed many times. This chain connects TRBV2 to TRBJ1-5, with 8 bases matching TRBD1. CDR3 length equals 15 residues. With V trimmed by 6 bases and J by 6 bases, 10 bases remained unmatched. Germline CDR1 is SNHLY and CDR2 is FYNNEI. The CDR3 region has the DNA TGTGCCAGCAGAGCAGACAGGGGTGACAGTCAGCCCCAGCATTTT. Amino acids: CASRADRGDSQPQHF.

This clonotype was counted only a few times. The rearrangement links TRBV20-1 to TRBJ1-5, with TRBD1 matching 10 bases. Germline trimming cut 3 bases from V and 5 bases from J; bases unmatched to any gene: 7. The CDR3 is 15 amino acids. The germline CDR1 and CDR2 sequences are DFQATT and SNEGSKA (reference sequence). As DNA, the CDR3 is TGCAGTGCTAGGTCCCGGACAGGGGGATATCAGCCCCAGCATTTT. Protein product: CSARSRTGGYQPQHF.

This clonotype has at least ten counts. CDR3 loop: CASASSGRELFF. CDR3 nucleotides: TGTGCCAGCGCTTCCTCTGGGAGGGAGCTGTTTTTT. The V gene is TRBV27, the J gene TRBJ2-2; unclear D gene. The CDR3 is made up of 12 amino acids. CDR1 is MNHEY and CDR2 is SMNVEV in the germline V gene (reference sequence). V dropped 8 bases and J dropped 9 bases, with 13 bases sitting between them.

This clonotype was recorded many times. One end of the junction varies from germline; a read error may be responsible. J is TRBJ2-7 and V is TRBV20-1; 9 nucleotides match TRBD2. In germline, CDR1 is DFQATT, CDR2 SNEGSKA (reference sequence). The CDR3 spans 17 residues. CDR3 nucleotides: TGCAGTGCGAGAGGGGTCCGTGGAGCGGGAGGAACCTACGAGCAGTACTTC. It encodes CSARGVRGAGGTYEQYF.

In its sample, this clonotype was seen many times. The J gene is TRBJ1-1, the V gene TRBV28; the D is unclear. The V gene lost 5 bases and the J gene lost 6 bases, with 7 bases spanning the gap. The CDR3 extends over 11 amino acids. The V gene's germline CDR1 is MDHEN and CDR2 SYDVKM. CDR3 nucleotides: TGTGCCAGCAGTAACGGCGCTGAAGCTTTCTTT. Translating it yields CASSNGAEAFF.

The rearrangement uses TRBV29-1 and TRBJ1-3; no reliable D call. The CDR3 is 13 amino acids. Germline CDR1 and CDR2: SQVTM and ANQGSEA. Trimming shortened V by 2 bases and J by 4 bases, and 9 bases separated the two germline ends. CDR3 amino acids: CSVETVGGNTIYF. DNA for the CDR3: TGCAGCGTTGAAACCGTGGGGGGAAACACCATATATTTT.

This clonotype was seen at least ten times. The rearrangement uses TRBV6-1 and TRBJ2-7; no clear D gene. The CDR3 runs 12 residues. The V gene lost 6 bases and the J gene lost 7 bases, with 13 bases spanning the gap. The germline gives CDR1 MNHNS, CDR2 SASEGT. The chain's CDR3 is CASSRDRREQYF. The CDR3 DNA follows: TGTGCCAGCAGCCGTGACCGAAGGGAGCAGTACTTC.

This clonotype has ten or more counts. The chain couples TRBV12-3 or TRBV12-4 to TRBJ1-2, with a weak D call TRBD1 (5 bases). The V end was cut by 4 bases, the J end by 7 bases, with 19 bases between. The CDR3 covers 15 residues. CDR3 protein: CASSYGPEGLVGYTF. For the CDR3, the DNA is TGTGCCAGCAGTTACGGGCCTGAGGGGCTTGTTGGCTACACCTTC.

The chain carries TRBV10-3 and TRBJ2-1, with unresolved D. There are 11 residues in the CDR3. The germline gives CDR1 ENHRY, CDR2 SYGVKD. The germline V and J ends were trimmed by 10 bases and 6 bases, with 10 bases remaining between them. The CDR3 loop is CATSVANEQFF. The CDR3 nucleotides are TGTGCCACCAGCGTGGCCAATGAGCAGTTCTTC.

The chain carries TRBV6-2 or TRBV6-3 and TRBJ2-7; D is perhaps TRBD1 or TRBD2 (5 bases each). The CDR3 spans 14 residues. Germline CDR1 and CDR2: MNHEY and SVGEGT. Deletions cut 6 bases from V and 3 bases from J, with 15 bases between. CDR3 sequence reads: CASRTTSDSYEQYF. CDR3 coding DNA: TGTGCCAGCAGGACTACGAGCGACAGCTACGAGCAGTACTTC.

This chain uses TRBV7-9 with TRBJ2-1, with 13 bases fitting TRBD2. V was pared by 6 bases and J by 0 bases, with 17 bases of the junction left unmatched. The CDR3 runs 21 residues. The germline V gene encodes CDR1 SEHNR and CDR2 FQNEAQ (reference sequence). CDR3 bases: TGTGCCAGCAGACCCGGGTCCGGACTAGCGGGAGACCCGAGCTCCTACAATGAGCAGTTCTTC. It translates to CASRPGSGLAGDPSSYNEQFF.

The chain is built from TRBV27 and TRBJ1-4; D possibly corresponds to TRBD1 (6 bases). The CDR3 is 15 residues long. Deletions cut 5 bases from V and 8 bases from J, with 18 bases between. The germline gives CDR1 MNHEY, CDR2 SMNVEV (reference sequence). CDR3 loop: CASSLSTGAGEKLFF. The CDR3 region has the DNA TGTGCCAGCAGTCTCTCGACGGGGGCTGGGGAAAAACTGTTTTTT.

The chain employs TRBV19 and TRBJ1-5; D unresolved. Looked up from germline, CDR1 is LNHDA and CDR2 is SQIVND (reference sequence). The CDR3 is made up of 12 amino acids. Trimming removed 9 bases from V and 4 bases from J, with 10 bases in between. The CDR3 sequence: CASNDRNQPQHF. For the CDR3, the DNA is TGTGCCAGCAACGACCGTAATCAGCCCCAGCATTTT. The entire variable domain, with the rest obtained from reference TRBV19 and TRBJ1-5, is as follows: DGGITQSPKYLFRKEGQNVTLSCEQNLNHDAMYWYRQDPGQGLRLIYYSQIVNDFQKGDIAEGYSVSREKKESFPLTVTSAQKNPTAFYLCASNDRNQPQHFGDGTRLSIL.

This clonotype was seen many times. The chain links TRBV25-1 to TRBJ1-1; D gene ambiguous. V gave up 1 base and J gave up 5 bases, with 11 bases separating them. CDR1 is MGHDK, CDR2 SYGVNS, per germline. CDR3 size: 14 residues. This chain's CDR3 is CASSELGVGTEAFF. The CDR3 bases are TGTGCCAGCAGTGAATTAGGTGTGGGGACTGAAGCTTTCTTT.

This clonotype showed up many times. The V call is TRBV28, the J call TRBJ2-5; 10 nucleotides match TRBD1. CDR1 and CDR2 (germline): MDHEN, SYDVKM. The CDR3 sequence is 15 residues long. V was pared by 3 bases and J by 4 bases, with 5 bases of the junction left unmatched. CDR3 sequence reads: CASSLSDRGRETQYF. DNA for the CDR3: TGTGCCAGCAGTTTGTCCGACAGGGGGCGAGAGACCCAGTACTTC.

This clonotype was found once. A read error may explain this, as a much larger clone is one base away. The J gene is TRBJ1-2, the V gene TRBV10-2; D gene ambiguous. The length of the CDR3 is 11 residues. Germline V gene sequence: CDR1 WSHSY, CDR2 SAAADI. CDR3 loop: CASGDAYGYTF. The CDR3 coding sequence is TGCGCCAGCGGTGATGCCTATGGCTACACCTTC.